What follows are 5 T cell receptor beta chains derived from one specimen sequenced in a study of neurological immune-mediated disorders (dated by TCRdb to 2018 to 2020). The library was prepared using 5' RACE. TCRdb records Illumina HiSeq 2500 as the sequencer. TCRdb itself trimmed the public reads at Q25 with fastp, ran MiXCR and retained productive beta chains. When rows share a CDR3 protein, they turn into one entry using the most common DNA and genes. In this sample the table shows over 20,000 distinct CDR3 sequences, 10% of which occur a single time. About 20% of the sample is held by the ten biggest clonotypes. What was sequenced was PBMCs. The source is a woman aged 55-75 years with HTLV-1-associated myelopathy (HAM/TSP).

This clonotype is medium-sized. The rearrangement uses TRBV21-1 and TRBJ2-7. TRBV21-1 is given as a pseudogene. The CDR3 is made up of 15 amino acids. In DNA, the CDR3 is TGTGCCAGCAGCAAAGTTCACCAACGAACCTACGAGCAGTACTTC. This encodes CASSKVHQRTYEQYF.

The sample holds many counts of this clonotype. The rearrangement joins TRBV6-1 to TRBJ2-7, with D perhaps TRBD1 (5 bases). V lost 10 bases to trimming and J lost 6 bases, with 13 bases between them. Germline CDR1 and CDR2: MNHNS and SASEGT. This CDR3 has 11 residues. The DNA for the CDR3 is TGTGCCACCAGGGTCTCGCGCGAGCAGTACTTC. This sequence encodes CATRVSREQYF.

In its sample, this clonotype was seen many times. The chain recombines TRBV20-1 with TRBJ2-3; perhaps TRBD1 as D (5 bases). This CDR3 is 13 amino acids long. Trimming took 6 bases from V and 4 from J, leaving 14 bases between them. The V gene's germline CDR1 is DFQATT and CDR2 SNEGSKA (reference sequence). The CDR3 region is CSATGARPDTQYF. For the CDR3, the DNA is TGCAGTGCCACTGGGGCGAGGCCAGATACGCAGTATTTT.

This clonotype was observed a handful of times. The CDR3 here is CASSGTGGPYGYTF. The CDR3 DNA is TGCGCCAGCAGCGGAACAGGGGGCCCCTATGGCTACACCTTC. The rearrangement joins TRBV5-1 to TRBJ1-2; 9 bases fit TRBD1. The CDR3 is 14 amino acids. V shed 4 bases and J 4 bases; nucleotides not matched to a gene: 5. CDR1 SGHRS and CDR2 YFSETQ come from the germline V gene.

This clonotype is labeled medium-sized. The chain is built from TRBV12-3 or TRBV12-4 and TRBJ2-3; D may correspond to TRBD1 or TRBD2 (6 bases each). Trimming took 3 bases from V and 7 from J, leaving 11 bases between them. This CDR3 is built from 13 residues. The CDR3: CASSLGGGYTQYF. For the CDR3, the DNA is TGTGCCAGCAGTTTGGGGGGCGGCTATACGCAGTATTTT.